These 23 T cell receptor beta chains share one sample of origin, sequenced in a study of T cells in Graves' hyperthyroidism and ophthalmopathy. What was amplified from RNA transcripts were TCR beta CDR3 regions. The HTBI primer set served for first-round RT-PCR of the TCR CDR3. TCRdb reanalysed the multiplex PCR reads using MiXCR and keeps one entry per CDR3 protein. This table holds around 380,000 distinct CDR3 sequences, 13% found once. Sequencing was done on a sample of blood. These receptors came from a man in his thirties or forties with Graves' hyperthyroidism that later progressed to Graves' ophthalmopathy.

The CDR3 DNA follows: TGTGCCAGCAGCCCCCCACAGGGTAGCTACGAGCAGTACTTC. This gives the protein CASSPPQGSYEQYF. V is TRBV9 and J is TRBJ2-7; TRBD1 might be the D (6 bases). With 4 bases removed from V and 3 bases from J, the gap between germline ends came to 14 bases. This CDR3 region has 14 residues. Germline V gives CDR1 SGDLS, CDR2 YYNGEE.

This clonotype appeared many times. This chain links TRBV9 with TRBJ1-2; D gene ambiguous. The V end was cut by 3 bases, the J end by 5 bases, with 20 bases between. Germline CDR1 and CDR2: SGDLS and YYNGEE. CDR3 length equals 16 residues. The CDR3 protein is CASSGGGRKRAYGYTF. The DNA for the CDR3 is TGTGCCAGCAGCGGAGGAGGGAGGAAGCGGGCTTATGGCTACACCTTC.

This chain joins TRBV6-1 and TRBJ1-5; 10 bases line up with TRBD1. The germline V gene has CDR1 MNHNS and CDR2 SASEGT. CDR3 size: 14 residues. Trimming at V came to 6 bases and at J to 4 bases, leaving 3 bases not matched to a gene. The CDR3, as DNA: TGTGCCAGCAGGGGACAGGGGTGGAATCAGCCCCAGCATTTT. It codes for CASRGQGWNQPQHF.

This clonotype was recorded a few times. The chain carries TRBV29-1 and TRBJ2-3, with 7 positions matching TRBD2. Germline V gene sequence: CDR1 SQVTM, CDR2 ANQGSEA. The J segment lost 2 bases and the V segment lost 7 bases, leaving 9 bases of the junction unmatched. The CDR3 runs 14 residues. CDR3 amino acids: CSGNRDYNTDTQYF. The CDR3 bases are TGCAGCGGGAACCGGGACTATAACACAGATACGCAGTATTTT.

This clonotype showed up many times. CDR3 coding DNA: TGTGCCAGCACCTCCTCGGGGACAGCCTACAATGAGCAGTTCTTC. Translating it yields CASTSSGTAYNEQFF. J is TRBJ2-1 and V is TRBV28, with TRBD1 matching 7 bases. The CDR3 length is 15 residues. Per germline, CDR1 MDHEN and CDR2 SYDVKM. Unmatched junction bases numbered 8, after V lost 7 bases and J lost 2 bases. The variable domain in full, completed from reference TRBV28 and TRBJ2-1, reads DVKVTQSSRYLVKRTGEKVFLECVQDMDHENMFWYRQDPGLGLRLIYFSYDVKMKEKGDIPEGYSVSREKKERFSLILESASTNQTSMYLCASTSSGTAYNEQFFGPGTRLTVL.

This clonotype was detected ten times or more. This chain uses TRBV29-1 with TRBJ2-3, with TRBD1 matching 7 bases. The ends lost 0 bases at V and 4 bases at J; junction bases unmatched: 13. There are 17 residues in the CDR3. Germline CDR1 and CDR2: SQVTM and ANQGSEA. As DNA, the CDR3 is TGCAGCGTTGAAGATTGGGGGAGACAGGGAGCCCCAGATACGCAGTATTTT. Its protein is CSVEDWGRQGAPDTQYF.

This clonotype was counted at least ten times. V usage is TRBV5-1 and J usage is TRBJ1-4; tentative D call: TRBD1 (5 bases). Trimming stripped 5 bases from V and 3 bases from J, with 11 bases between. CDR1 and CDR2 from the germline V gene are SGHRS and YFSETQ. The CDR3 loop spans 14 amino acids. The CDR3 region has the DNA TGCGCCAGCAGACCAGGGAAGGCTAATGAAAAACTGTTTTTT. Translated: CASRPGKANEKLFF.

This clonotype was recorded a few times. The rearrangement uses TRBV18 and TRBJ1-1; no firm D call. V was clipped by 4 bases and J by 3 bases, with 9 bases between them. The germline gives CDR1 KGHSH, CDR2 LQKENI. The CDR3 has 13 amino acids. The CDR3 sequence: CASSRIVDTEAFF. The CDR3 coding sequence is TGTGCCAGCTCACGAATCGTTGACACTGAAGCTTTCTTT.

This clonotype was seen repeatedly, ten times or more. The chain carries TRBV6-1 and TRBJ2-5, with 8 bases that match TRBD2. V was clipped by 7 bases and J by 5 bases; unmatched bases: 9. There are 14 residues in the CDR3. CDR1 and CDR2 from the germline V gene are MNHNS and SASEGT. In nucleotides, the CDR3 is TGTGCCAGCATATACCCGGGACTAGTGGAGACCCAGTACTTC. Amino acid sequence: CASIYPGLVETQYF.

This clonotype was observed many times. CDR3 in amino acids: CASSVAGYYNEQFF. CDR3 bases: TGTGCCAGCAGCGTAGCGGGGTACTACAATGAGCAGTTCTTC. The V call is TRBV2, the J call TRBJ2-1, with TRBD2 identical over 8 bases. Germline CDR1 SNHLY, CDR2 FYNNEI. Trimming took 6 bases from V and 3 from J; bases not matched to a gene: 4. The length of the CDR3 is 14 residues.

This clonotype occurred many times. The V gene is TRBV7-8, the J gene TRBJ1-2, with 7 nucleotides matching TRBD1. J lost 6 bases, V lost 1 base, and 5 bases had no gene match. This CDR3 has 14 residues. Germline values: CDR1 SGHVS, CDR2 FQNEAQ. CDR3 sequence: CASSLEGQRNGYTF. CDR3 bases: TGTGCCAGCAGCTTAGAGGGACAGAGAAATGGCTACACCTTC.

This clonotype was observed a few times. The CDR3 DNA reads as TGTGCCAGCAGTTTATACATAGCGGGGACCATAGATACGCAGTATTTT. Its protein product is CASSLYIAGTIDTQYF. This rearrangement joins TRBV6-1 to TRBJ2-3; the match to TRBD2 covers 8 bases. Trimming took 5 bases from V and 5 from J; bases not matched to a gene: 12. The CDR3 is made up of 16 amino acids. Looked up from germline, CDR1 is MNHNS and CDR2 is SASEGT.

This clonotype was detected many times. The chain has TRBV12-3 or TRBV12-4 and TRBJ2-2; 10 bases line up with TRBD1. This CDR3 has 15 residues. Germline trimming cut 5 bases from V and 7 bases from J; bases unmatched to any gene: 7. CDR3 residues: CASSNRQGAYGELFF. CDR3 DNA: TGTGCCAGCAGTAACAGACAGGGGGCTTACGGGGAGCTGTTTTTT.

Only one count was recorded for this clonotype. The rearrangement uses TRBV10-2 and TRBJ1-5; no reliable D call. Germline assignment: CDR1 WSHSY and CDR2 SAAADI. V was clipped by 8 bases and J by 0 bases, with 11 bases between them. The CDR3 has 14 residues. CDR3 region: CASGEALSNQPQHF. The CDR3 nucleotides are TGCGCCAGCGGGGAGGCCCTTAGCAATCAGCCCCAGCATTTT.

This clonotype showed up many times. The gene calls are TRBV11-2 and TRBJ2-7; no definite D call. The CDR3 has 13 amino acids. CDR1 is SGHAT and CDR2 is FQNNGV in the germline V gene. The V gene lost 1 base and the J gene lost 2 bases, with 6 bases spanning the gap. The CDR3 DNA follows: TGTGCCAGCAGCTTAGGTTCCGCCTACGAGCAGTACTTC. This encodes CASSLGSAYEQYF.

The CDR3 bases are TGTGCCAGCAGACCCCCGCGGGGGGGCGGCACAGATACGCAGTATTTT. It codes for CASRPPRGGGTDTQYF. The chain is built from TRBV12-3 or TRBV12-4 and TRBJ2-3; 9 nucleotides match TRBD2. V lost 6 bases and J lost 1; bases outside the gene matches: 8. CDR3 length: 16 residues.

This chain connects TRBV5-8 to TRBJ1-3; tentatively, D is TRBD1 (6 bases). The CDR3 covers 16 residues. V dropped 4 bases and J dropped 1 base, with 15 bases sitting between them. Germline CDR1 and CDR2: SGHTS and YDEGEE. CDR3 in DNA: TGTGCCAGCAGCGCGGGTCTGCAGGGGTCTGGAAACACCATATATTTT. Translating it yields CASSAGLQGSGNTIYF.

This clonotype was found many times. V gene TRBV6-2 or TRBV6-3 combines with J gene TRBJ1-1; no clear D gene. Per germline, CDR1 MNHEY and CDR2 SVGEGT. V was cut by 8 bases and J by 2 bases, with 12 bases left in between. This CDR3 is 13 amino acids long. The CDR3 DNA follows: TGTGCCAGCGGTCGACCCGGAAACACTGAAGCTTTCTTT. Translation: CASGRPGNTEAFF.

This clonotype has a count of ten or more. This chain uses TRBV6-1 with TRBJ1-5; D not certain. The CDR3 is made up of 16 amino acids. Trimming left V 0 bases short and J 6 bases short, with 15 bases between. CDR1 MNHNS and CDR2 SASEGT come from the germline V gene. The CDR3 region is CASSEALASPGQPQHF. The CDR3 DNA is TGTGCCAGCAGTGAAGCCTTGGCCAGTCCGGGTCAGCCCCAGCATTTT.

The chain uses TRBV20-1 and TRBJ2-1; possibly TRBD2 for D (7 bases). The CDR3 spans 15 residues. V was pared by 6 bases and J by 0 bases, with 15 bases between. Germline CDR1 reads DFQATT; CDR2 reads SNEGSKA (reference sequence). The CDR3 protein is CSAKGGWGSYNEQFF. CDR3 nucleotides: TGCAGTGCCAAGGGGGGGTGGGGCTCCTACAATGAGCAGTTCTTC.

The table lists this clonotype with a few counts. This chain links TRBV3-1 with TRBJ1-2, with D unresolved. The V gene lost 0 bases and the J gene lost 4 bases, with 12 bases spanning the gap. Germline CDR1 and CDR2: LGHDT and YNNKEL (reference sequence). The CDR3 runs to 15 residues. The CDR3 nucleotides are TGTGCCAGCAGCCAAGATGGGGATTCTACCTATGGCTACACCTTC. It yields the protein CASSQDGDSTYGYTF.

This clonotype was counted between two and nine times. The chain recombines TRBV10-3 with TRBJ2-1, with 7 bases fitting TRBD1. Germline trimming cut 1 base from V and 10 bases from J; bases unmatched to any gene: 10. Germline CDR1 ENHRY, CDR2 SYGVKD. The CDR3 is made up of 15 amino acids. The CDR3 is CAISEYRGISTEQFF. The CDR3 nucleotides read TGTGCCATCAGTGAGTACAGGGGTATTTCCACGGAGCAGTTCTTC.

This clonotype came up many times. V gene TRBV28 combines with J gene TRBJ2-5; D is perhaps TRBD2 (6 bases). V was clipped by 2 bases and J by 1 base, with 14 bases between them. Germline loops: CDR1 MDHEN, CDR2 SYDVKM. CDR3 size: 16 residues. The CDR3 DNA reads as TGTGCCAGCAGTTTAGGTGGTGGAGGGCTCCAAGAGACCCAGTACTTC. Its translation: CASSLGGGGLQETQYF.